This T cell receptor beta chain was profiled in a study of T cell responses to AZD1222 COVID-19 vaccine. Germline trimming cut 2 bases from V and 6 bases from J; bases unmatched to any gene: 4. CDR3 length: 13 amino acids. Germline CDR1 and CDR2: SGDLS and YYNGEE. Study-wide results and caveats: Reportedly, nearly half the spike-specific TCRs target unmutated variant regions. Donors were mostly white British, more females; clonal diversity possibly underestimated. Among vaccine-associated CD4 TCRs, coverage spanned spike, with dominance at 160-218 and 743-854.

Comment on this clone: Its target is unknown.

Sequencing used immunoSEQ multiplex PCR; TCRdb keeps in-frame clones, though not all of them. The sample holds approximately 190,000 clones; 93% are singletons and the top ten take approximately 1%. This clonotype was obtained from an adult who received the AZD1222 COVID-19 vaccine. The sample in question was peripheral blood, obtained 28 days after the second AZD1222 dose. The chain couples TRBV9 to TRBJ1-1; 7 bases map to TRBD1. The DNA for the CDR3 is TGTGCCAGCAGCGTCGGACAGGCTTCTGAAGCTTTCTTT. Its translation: CASSVGQASEAFF.